The next 13 T cell receptor beta chains were all read from a single sample in a study of T-cell memory formation after mild COVID-19. TCRdb passed the 5' RACE reads through MiXCR, listing each CDR3 protein once. This table has 110,000 or so distinct CDR3 sequences, 20% to 25% appearing once. Sequences were obtained from PBMCs or a T cell subset sorted from them (not recorded which). Receptor source: a man aged 18 to 29 who had mild COVID-19 (a few samples of this study predate the infection). Cell type and time point are not known.

This clonotype was recorded a few times. This sequence joins TRBV11-2 and TRBJ2-1, with 10 bases that match TRBD2. Unmatched junction bases numbered 10, after V lost 5 bases and J lost 6 bases. CDR1 is SGHAT, CDR2 FQNNGV, per germline. This CDR3 contains 16 residues. In DNA form, the CDR3 reads TGTGCCAGCAGCCTTTCGGCCAGCGGGGGGGGCAATGAGCAGTTCTTC. Encoded protein: CASSLSASGGGNEQFF.

This clonotype was seen ten or more times. The chain has TRBV27 and TRBJ1-4, with 7 nucleotides matching TRBD1. Trimming cost V 5 bases and J 0 bases; bases outside gene matches: 0. CDR1 and CDR2 from the germline V gene are MNHEY and SMNVEV (reference sequence). CDR3 length equals 14 residues. The CDR3 protein is CASSTGATNEKLFF. CDR3 bases: TGTGCCAGCAGTACAGGGGCAACTAATGAAAAACTGTTTTTT.

This sequence joins TRBV7-9 and TRBJ2-3; TRBD1 matches 8 bases. Per the germline V gene, CDR1 is SEHNR and CDR2 is FQNEAQ (reference sequence). Unmatched junction bases numbered 4, after V lost 0 bases and J lost 2 bases. This CDR3 region has 16 residues. In DNA, the CDR3 is TGTGCCAGCAGCTTAGCCAGACAGGGGCCCACAGATACGCAGTATTTT. Protein: CASSLARQGPTDTQYF.

V gene TRBV4-3 combines with J gene TRBJ1-1; D remains unclear. Looked up from germline, CDR1 is LGHNA and CDR2 is YSLEER. V was pared by 0 bases and J by 7 bases, with 15 bases between. The CDR3 extends over 15 amino acids. The CDR3 is CASSQDWAARIEAFF. The CDR3, as DNA: TGCGCCAGCAGCCAAGATTGGGCCGCGAGAATTGAAGCTTTCTTT.

This clonotype came up a few times. The chain joins TRBV18 to TRBJ1-5; possibly TRBD1 for D (5 bases). The ends were cut back, 1 base at V and 0 bases at J, with 7 bases in the middle. Germline CDR1 is KGHSH and CDR2 is LQKENI. The CDR3 extends over 15 amino acids. The CDR3 region has the DNA TGTGCCAGCTCACCACTAAGGGGTAGCAATCAGCCCCAGCATTTT. Its protein product is CASSPLRGSNQPQHF.

The chain carries TRBV24-1 and TRBJ2-5, with TRBD1 matching over 10 bases. Looked up from germline, CDR1 is KGHDR and CDR2 is SFDVKD. There are 14 residues in the CDR3. Trimming removed 9 bases from V and 5 bases from J; junction bases left unmatched: 8. CDR3 sequence: CATPEGTGEETQYF. The CDR3 nucleotides read TGTGCCACCCCGGAAGGGACAGGGGAGGAGACCCAGTACTTC.

This clonotype was seen more than once but under ten times. The chain combines TRBV28 with TRBJ2-7; possibly TRBD1 for D (6 bases). The germline V gene encodes CDR1 MDHEN and CDR2 SYDVKM. The CDR3 spans 15 residues. Trimming removed 5 bases from V and 3 bases from J, with 17 bases in between. CDR3 coding DNA: TGTGCCAGCAGTCAACCAGATACAGGGTTCTACGAGCAGTACTTC. It encodes CASSQPDTGFYEQYF.

V gene TRBV4-2 combines with J gene TRBJ1-2, with a weak D call TRBD1 (5 bases). V lost 4 bases and J lost 4, with 22 bases in between. The CDR3 contains 17 residues. The germline CDR1 and CDR2 sequences are LGHNA and YNFKEQ. The CDR3 loop is CASSPRGRQPPTYGYTF. The DNA of the CDR3 is TGTGCCAGCAGCCCCCGGGGGAGACAGCCTCCTACCTATGGCTACACCTTC.

In its sample, this clonotype was seen a few times. The chain joins TRBV23-1 to TRBJ2-2, with 7 bases fitting TRBD1. TRBV23-1 is flagged as an ORF with uncertain function. The CDR3 is 15 amino acids. Losses at the gene ends were 5 bases for V and 1 base for J; bases not matched to a gene: 4. The CDR3 DNA follows: TGCGCCAGCAGTAGGGGACAGCGGAACACCGGGGAGCTGTTTTTT. Amino acid sequence: CASSRGQRNTGELFF.

This clonotype was observed a handful of times. This chain uses TRBV9 with TRBJ2-3, with 8 bases aligning to TRBD2. The V gene end was trimmed by 4 bases and the J gene end by 4 bases; junction bases not matched to a gene: 11. Germline lookup yields CDR1 SGDLS and CDR2 YYNGEE. The CDR3 extends over 16 amino acids. CDR3 residues: CASSLERGGGSDTQYF. CDR3 nucleotides: TGTGCCAGCAGCCTCGAGCGGGGCGGGGGGTCAGATACGCAGTATTTT.

This chain connects TRBV5-4 to TRBJ1-2; D is possibly TRBD1 (5 bases). Trimming took 0 bases from V and 5 from J, leaving 17 bases between them. The germline gives CDR1 SGHNT, CDR2 YYREEE (reference sequence). The CDR3 sequence is 16 residues long. The CDR3 region is CASSLAPGTGGYGYTF. CDR3 DNA sequence: TGTGCCAGCAGCTTGGCCCCAGGAACCGGGGGGTATGGCTACACCTTC.

This clonotype was detected only a few times. The chain uses TRBV6-2 or TRBV6-3 and TRBJ2-4; 12 bases agree with TRBD2. Germline assignment: CDR1 MNHEY and CDR2 SVGEGT. V was clipped by 2 bases and J by 8 bases; unmatched bases: 10. This CDR3 contains 17 residues. CDR3 in DNA: TGTGCCAGCAGTTACCCGACCGCCCTAGCGGGGGGGCACATTCAGTACTTC. It encodes CASSYPTALAGGHIQYF.

This chain joins TRBV20-1 and TRBJ2-5, with TRBD1 matching 10 bases. In germline, CDR1 is DFQATT, CDR2 SNEGSKA (reference sequence). V lost 0 bases, J lost 4 bases, and 5 bases stayed unmatched. The CDR3 runs 15 residues. The CDR3 sequence: CSARDGRTGGETQYF. DNA for the CDR3: TGCAGTGCTAGAGATGGGAGGACAGGGGGAGAGACCCAGTACTTC.